These 32 T cell receptor beta chains were sequenced from one sample in a study of T cells in Graves' hyperthyroidism and ophthalmopathy. RNA transcripts were the template for amplifying TCR beta CDR3 regions. HTBI primers were the set used in a first-round RT-PCR of the TCR CDR3. MiXCR was run by TCRdb on the multiplex PCR reads, yielding one entry per CDR3 protein. In the table there are 250,000 or so distinct CDR3 sequences, around 15% of which are singletons. Sequenced: blood. These receptors originate from a woman aged 50 to 60 with Graves' hyperthyroidism that later progressed to Graves' ophthalmopathy.

This clonotype was recorded a few times. The genes are TRBV3-1 and TRBJ2-1; possibly TRBD2 for D (6 bases). CDR1 and CDR2 from the germline V gene are LGHDT and YNNKEL (reference sequence). CDR3 length: 17 residues. V lost 5 bases and J 0 bases, leaving 17 bases between the germline ends. CDR3 sequence (DNA): TGTGCCAGCAGCTCTACCGGGACTCTAAGCTCCTACAATGAGCAGTTCTTC. Translating it yields CASSSTGTLSSYNEQFF.

This chain joins TRBV28 and TRBJ2-1; D is perhaps TRBD1 (5 bases). CDR3 size: 15 residues. Between the trimmed V and J ends, which lost 7 bases and 0 bases, there was a span of 13 bases. Germline lookup yields CDR1 MDHEN and CDR2 SYDVKM. The CDR3 DNA is TGTGCCAGCACAGGGCCGTGGGACTCCTACAATGAGCAGTTCTTC. Encoded protein: CASTGPWDSYNEQFF.

Ten or more counts support this clonotype. V is TRBV20-1 and J is TRBJ1-2; 7 bases align to TRBD1. V dropped 6 bases and J dropped 3; count of bases not matched to a gene: 7. CDR3 length: 13 amino acids. Germline V gene sequence: CDR1 DFQATT, CDR2 SNEGSKA (reference sequence). CDR3 loop: CSAIITGDYGYTF. In DNA, the CDR3 is TGCAGTGCCATAATCACAGGGGACTATGGCTACACCTTC.

V usage is TRBV7-3 and J usage is TRBJ1-1; possible D gene TRBD1, 5 bases. CDR1 is SGHTA, CDR2 FQGTGA, per germline. The germline V and J ends were trimmed by 6 bases and 7 bases, with 15 bases remaining between them. CDR3 size: 13 residues. In nucleotides, the CDR3 is TGTGCCAGCAGTCTAAACCAGGGTGGTGAAGCTTTCTTT. It yields the protein CASSLNQGGEAFF.

This clonotype was observed many times. The chain links TRBV19 to TRBJ1-1, with D possibly TRBD1 on 5 matching bases. The CDR3 extends over 11 amino acids. The germline V gene encodes CDR1 LNHDA and CDR2 SQIVND (reference sequence). V lost 8 bases, J lost 7 bases, and 11 bases lay in between. The CDR3 spells CASLWGSEAFF. DNA for the CDR3: TGTGCCAGTTTATGGGGGAGTGAAGCTTTCTTT.

V is TRBV19 and J is TRBJ2-3; D possibly corresponds to TRBD2 (5 bases). Trimming cost V 4 bases and J 3 bases, with 20 bases left between them. Germline V gene data show CDR1 as LNHDA and CDR2 as SQIVND (reference sequence). The CDR3 loop spans 17 amino acids. The CDR3 region has the DNA TGTGCCAGTAGTACCCAATCCGGCCCGGGGAGAACAGATACGCAGTATTTT. Its protein product is CASSTQSGPGRTDTQYF. The complete variable domain, with remaining parts taken from reference TRBV19 and TRBJ2-3, reads DGGITQSPKYLFRKEGQNVTLSCEQNLNHDAMYWYRQDPGQGLRLIYYSQIVNDFQKGDIAEGYSVSREKKESFPLTVTSAQKNPTAFYLCASSTQSGPGRTDTQYFGPGTRLTVL.

Notes on this clonotype: Just one base apart from a much larger clone, this may be a read error. The rearrangement links TRBV7-9 to TRBJ2-7; tentatively, D is TRBD1 (6 bases). The assigned J gene may be wrong: the sequence end matches TRBJ2-1 better. The length of the CDR3 is 12 residues. Germline CDR1 and CDR2: SEHNR and FQNEAQ (reference sequence). The CDR3 DNA reads TGTGCAACGAGGGGGAGCTCCTACGAGCAGTTCTTC. The encoded protein is CATRGSSYEQFF.

Many counts were recorded for this clonotype. J is TRBJ2-7 and V is TRBV3-1, with no clear D. Between the trimmed V and J ends, which lost 1 base and 0 bases, there was a span of 10 bases. Germline loops: CDR1 LGHDT, CDR2 YNNKEL (reference sequence). The CDR3 covers 15 residues. CDR3 nucleotide sequence: TGTGCCAGCAGCCAAGTGGGGAAGAGCTCCTACGAGCAGTACTTC. Its protein product is CASSQVGKSSYEQYF.

At least ten counts were recorded for this clonotype. The chain uses TRBV20-1 and TRBJ1-6, with D possibly TRBD1 on 5 matching bases. Trimming pared 0 bases from V and 7 bases from J, leaving 16 bases between. The CDR3 length is 16 residues. Germline CDR1 and CDR2: DFQATT and SNEGSKA (reference sequence). CDR3 in amino acids: CSARDPMGLSNSPLHF. CDR3 DNA sequence: TGCAGTGCTAGAGATCCCATGGGGCTGTCAAATTCACCCCTCCACTTT.

The rearrangement links TRBV6-1 to TRBJ2-7; D not certain. V lost 11 bases and J 0 bases, leaving 14 bases between the germline ends. This CDR3 region has 13 residues. Germline CDR1 is MNHNS and CDR2 is SASEGT. The CDR3 is CAVSALSSYEQYF. DNA of the CDR3: TGTGCCGTGTCGGCACTTAGCTCCTACGAGCAGTACTTC.

This clonotype was seen at least ten times. The gene calls are TRBV5-1 and TRBJ2-1, with TRBD2 matching over 12 bases. The V segment lost 2 bases and the J segment 8 bases; nucleotides outside the gene matches: 8. Germline assignment: CDR1 SGHRS and CDR2 YFSETQ. The CDR3 runs to 16 residues. In DNA, the CDR3 is TGCGCCAGCAGCTTACAACTAGCGGGAGGTCTCTATGAGCAGTTCTTC. Translated, it gives CASSLQLAGGLYEQFF.

This clonotype was detected ten times or more. For the CDR3, the DNA is TGTGCCAGCAGTTACATGGATCTTACCGGGGAGCTGTTTTTT. Translation gives CASSYMDLTGELFF. This rearrangement joins TRBV6-5 to TRBJ2-2; D is ambiguous. There are 14 residues in the CDR3. Trimming cost V 2 bases and J 5 bases, with 9 bases left between them. Germline V lookup: CDR1 MNHEY, CDR2 SVGAGI.

The genes are TRBV7-9 and TRBJ1-4; 7 bases match TRBD1. CDR1 and CDR2 (germline): SEHNR, FQNEAQ (reference sequence). After removal of 4 bases from V and 7 bases from J, the junction contained 9 bases not matched to a gene. CDR3 length: 15 amino acids. CDR3 DNA sequence: TGTGCCAGCAGCTACCCGCAGGGGGGAGGTGAAAAACTGTTTTTT. It encodes CASSYPQGGGEKLFF. Filled out from reference TRBV7-9 and TRBJ1-4, the complete variable domain reads DTGVSQNPRHKITKRGQNVTFRCDPISEHNRLYWYRQTLGQGPEFLTYFQNEAQLEKSRLLSDRFSAERPKGSFSTLEIQRTEQGDSAMYLCASSYPQGGGEKLFFGSGTQLSVL.

This clonotype was observed a few times. The chain combines TRBV13 with TRBJ1-6, with D possibly matching TRBD1 (6 bases). CDR3 length equals 15 residues. Per the germline V gene, CDR1 is PRHDT and CDR2 is FYEKMQ (reference sequence). Deletions cut 4 bases from V and 5 bases from J, with 12 bases between. In nucleotides, the CDR3 is TGTGCCAGCAGCTCAAGTGGACAGCATAATTCACCCCTCCACTTT. Encoded protein: CASSSSGQHNSPLHF.

This clonotype was counted ten times or more. The chain couples TRBV20-1 to TRBJ2-1; 10 bases agree with TRBD2. The CDR3 is 17 amino acids. V trimming: 2 bases; J trimming: 6 bases; junction bases outside the gene matches: 13. Germline V gene data show CDR1 as DFQATT and CDR2 as SNEGSKA (reference sequence). Written as DNA, the CDR3 is TGCAGTGCTAGAAAGTCTGCTAGCGGGAGTTCGGGCAATGAGCAGTTCTTC. It encodes CSARKSASGSSGNEQFF.

The table lists this clonotype with a few counts. The chain combines TRBV7-9 with TRBJ1-3; the D is unclear. Germline values: CDR1 SEHNR, CDR2 FQNEAQ (reference sequence). CDR3 length: 14 residues. Trimming stripped 5 bases from V and 1 base from J, with 9 bases between. CDR3 DNA: TGTGCCAGCAGCACTGTCAGGTCTGGAAACACCATATATTTT. This translates into CASSTVRSGNTIYF.

The chain joins TRBV2 to TRBJ1-6, with unresolved D. V lost 2 bases, J lost 7 bases, and 15 bases lay in between. The CDR3 loop spans 16 amino acids. Germline CDR1 reads SNHLY; CDR2 reads FYNNEI. CDR3 bases: TGTGCCAGCAGTGAAAACGGGGTCTCTAACAATTCACCCCTCCACTTT. It codes for CASSENGVSNNSPLHF.

Points on this clonotype: A read error is possible here, since a much larger clone lies one base away. The V and J genes are TRBV19 and TRBJ1-1; TRBD1 might be the D (5 bases). Germline V CDR1 and CDR2: LNHDA, SQIVND (reference sequence). The CDR3 consists of 11 residues. Trimming shortened V by 5 bases and J by 11 bases, and 12 bases separated the two germline ends. The chain's CDR3 is CASSAGRSAFF. CDR3 DNA sequence: TGTGCCAGTAGTGCGGGACGGTCTGCTTTCTTT.

This clonotype was observed at least ten times. The chain links TRBV11-2 to TRBJ2-1; maybe TRBD2 (5 bases). Germline V gene lookup returns CDR1 SGHAT and CDR2 FQNNGV. V lost 2 bases and J lost 7, with 15 bases in between. The CDR3 is 15 residues long. DNA of the CDR3: TGTGCCAGCAGCTTACTAGCCAACGTCGGGAATGAGCAGTTCTTC. Protein product: CASSLLANVGNEQFF.

The table lists this clonotype with many counts. The rearrangement joins TRBV5-1 to TRBJ1-2; D call uncertain. The CDR3 has 14 amino acids. V lost 2 bases, J lost 4 bases, and 12 bases lay in between. Per the germline V gene, CDR1 is SGHRS and CDR2 is YFSETQ. The CDR3 DNA follows: TGCGCCAGCAGCTTAGGAGACTCGGGCTATGGCTACACCTTC. Translated, it gives CASSLGDSGYGYTF.

The chain couples TRBV20-1 to TRBJ2-5; D tentatively fits TRBD1 or TRBD2 (5 bases each). The CDR3 totals 12 residues. V lost 5 bases to trimming and J lost 4 bases, with 11 bases between them. Germline CDR1 and CDR2: DFQATT and SNEGSKA (reference sequence). The CDR3 DNA follows: TGCAGTGCTGGAATTGGGGGAGAGACCCAGTACTTC. Translated, it gives CSAGIGGETQYF.

The sample holds many counts of this clonotype. The V and J genes are TRBV28 and TRBJ2-1; D uncertain. CDR3 size: 16 residues. CDR1 and CDR2 (germline): MDHEN, SYDVKM. V was pared by 6 bases and J by 8 bases, with 23 bases between. The CDR3 DNA is TGTGCCAGCAGACCACTCCTGGTCAGGCCAAGCGATGAGCAGTTCTTC. It specifies CASRPLLVRPSDEQFF.

This clonotype has a count of ten or more. The rearrangement joins TRBV6-1 to TRBJ2-1, with 7 bases matching TRBD2. There are 15 residues in the CDR3. The V and J ends lost 5 bases and 4 bases, in that order; junction bases with no gene match: 8. CDR1 and CDR2 from the germline V gene are MNHNS and SASEGT. The CDR3 protein is CASSYLAGVYNEQFF. The CDR3 bases are TGTGCCAGCAGTTATTTGGCGGGAGTGTACAATGAGCAGTTCTTC.

This clonotype occurred many times. The V gene is TRBV30, the J gene TRBJ2-3; D gene ambiguous. The V and J ends lost 2 bases and 5 bases respectively, with 11 bases between them. This CDR3 region has 13 residues. Germline V lookup: CDR1 GTSNPN, CDR2 SVGIG (reference sequence). The CDR3 region has the DNA TGTGCCTGGAGTCTTAACCCCAGAGATACGCAGTATTTT. Its protein product is CAWSLNPRDTQYF.

A note on this clonotype: A much larger clonotype is one base distant, so this may be a read error. The genes are TRBV20-1 and TRBJ2-1, with TRBD2 matching 12 bases. Germline trimming cut 4 bases from V and 9 bases from J; bases unmatched to any gene: 7. This CDR3 has 14 amino acids. The germline V gene encodes CDR1 DFQATT and CDR2 SNEGSKA (reference sequence). CDR3 in amino acids: CSATTSGRGSEQFF. CDR3 bases: TGCAGTGCTACGACTAGCGGGAGAGGGTCTGAGCAGTTCTTC.

The chain uses TRBV5-4 and TRBJ2-5, with D possibly TRBD2 on 5 matching bases. The CDR3 consists of 14 residues. V gave up 2 bases and J gave up 2 bases, with 10 bases separating them. CDR1 and CDR2 (germline): SGHNT, YYREEE (reference sequence). Written as DNA, the CDR3 is TGTGCCAGCAGCTTACGAGGGTCACAAGAGACCCAGTACTTC. This gives the protein CASSLRGSQETQYF.

This clonotype has at least ten counts. The rearrangement links TRBV12-3 or TRBV12-4 to TRBJ2-7; 9 bases align to TRBD1. V lost 6 bases and J lost 6; bases outside the gene matches: 6. CDR3 size: 13 residues. CDR3 DNA sequence: TGTGCCAGCAGGGCCACGGACAGGGGCGAGCAGTACTTC. Protein: CASRATDRGEQYF.

Ten or more counts support this clonotype. The chain is built from TRBV20-1 and TRBJ1-1, with D tentatively TRBD1 (6 bases). CDR1 DFQATT and CDR2 SNEGSKA come from the germline V gene (reference sequence). V lost 0 bases and J 5 bases, leaving 16 bases between the germline ends. The CDR3 runs 15 residues. CDR3 sequence (DNA): TGCAGTGCTAGAGACCTGGGGACAATAGAAACTGAAGCTTTCTTT. Its protein is CSARDLGTIETEAFF.

This clonotype was observed many times. The rearrangement uses TRBV2 and TRBJ2-7; D may be TRBD1 (6 bases). Trimming pared 7 bases from V and 3 bases from J, leaving 16 bases between. From germline, CDR1 is SNHLY and CDR2 FYNNEI. The CDR3 covers 14 residues. In nucleotides, the CDR3 is TGTGCCAGCACCCCCTTGGGGGCGGTCTACGAGCAGTACTTC. This gives the protein CASTPLGAVYEQYF. The whole variable domain, filled in from reference TRBV2 and TRBJ2-7, reads EPEVTQTPSHQVTQMGQEVILRCVPISNHLYFYWYRQILGQKVEFLVSFYNNEISEKSEIFDDQFSVERPDGSNFTLKIRSTKLEDSAMYFCASTPLGAVYEQYFGPGTRLTVT.

The chain uses TRBV5-1 and TRBJ2-7, with TRBD2 identical over 7 bases. With 4 bases clipped from V and 5 bases from J, the junction kept 6 bases outside the gene matches. Germline loops: CDR1 SGHRS, CDR2 YFSETQ. CDR3 length: 13 amino acids. CDR3 sequence: CASSGGVGHEQYF. The DNA of the CDR3 is TGCGCCAGCAGCGGGGGGGTTGGACACGAGCAGTACTTC.

This clonotype was picked up many times. This chain uses TRBV5-1 with TRBJ2-1, with 11 bases lining up with TRBD2. Germline-derived CDR1 and CDR2 are SGHRS and YFSETQ. The CDR3 is made up of 15 amino acids. Trimming removed 4 bases from V and 7 bases from J; junction bases left unmatched: 7. In nucleotides, the CDR3 is TGCGCCAGCAGCAGGACTAGCGGGTCTTTAAATGAGCAGTTCTTC. Residues: CASSRTSGSLNEQFF.

This clonotype appeared many times. The chain couples TRBV7-3 to TRBJ1-2; D is ambiguous. Germline values: CDR1 SGHTA, CDR2 FQGTGA. The CDR3 is 13 amino acids. Trimming stripped 2 bases from V and 6 bases from J, with 10 bases between. The CDR3 bases are TGTGCCAGCAGCTTAGAAGGGTTACATGGCTACACCTTC. It is translated as CASSLEGLHGYTF.